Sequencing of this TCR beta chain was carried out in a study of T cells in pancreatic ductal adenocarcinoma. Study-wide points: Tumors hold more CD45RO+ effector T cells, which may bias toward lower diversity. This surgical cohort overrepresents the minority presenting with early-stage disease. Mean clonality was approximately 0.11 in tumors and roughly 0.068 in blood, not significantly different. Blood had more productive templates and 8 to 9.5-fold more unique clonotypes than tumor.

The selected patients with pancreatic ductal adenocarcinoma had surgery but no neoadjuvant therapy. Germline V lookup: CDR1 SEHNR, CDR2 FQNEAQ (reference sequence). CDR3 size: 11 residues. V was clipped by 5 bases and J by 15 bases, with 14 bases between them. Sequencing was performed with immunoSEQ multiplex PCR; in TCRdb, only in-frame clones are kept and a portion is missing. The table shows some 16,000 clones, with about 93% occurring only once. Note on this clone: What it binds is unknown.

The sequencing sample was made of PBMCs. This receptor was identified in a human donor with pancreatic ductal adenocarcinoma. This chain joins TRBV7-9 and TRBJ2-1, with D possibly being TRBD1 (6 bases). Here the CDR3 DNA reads TGTGCCAGCAGCACCGGGACATGGGCGTTCTTC. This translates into CASSTGTWAFF.